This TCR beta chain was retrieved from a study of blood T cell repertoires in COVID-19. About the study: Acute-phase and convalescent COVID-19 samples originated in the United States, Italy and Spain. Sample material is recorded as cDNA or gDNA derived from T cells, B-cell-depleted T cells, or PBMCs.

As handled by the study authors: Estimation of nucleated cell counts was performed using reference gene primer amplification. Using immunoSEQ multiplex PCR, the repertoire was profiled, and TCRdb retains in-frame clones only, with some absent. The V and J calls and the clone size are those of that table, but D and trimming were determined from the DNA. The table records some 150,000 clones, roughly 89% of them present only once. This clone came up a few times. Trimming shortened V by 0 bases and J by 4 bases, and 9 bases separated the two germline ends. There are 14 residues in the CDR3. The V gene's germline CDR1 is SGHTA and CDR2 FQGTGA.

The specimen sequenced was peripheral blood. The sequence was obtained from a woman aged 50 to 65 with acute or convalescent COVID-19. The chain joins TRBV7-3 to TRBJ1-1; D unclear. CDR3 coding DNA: TGTGCCAGCAGCTTAACGTTCCGGGGCACTGAAGCTTTCTTT. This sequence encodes CASSLTFRGTEAFF. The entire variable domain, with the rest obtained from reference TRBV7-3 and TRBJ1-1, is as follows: GAGVSQTPSNKVTEKGKYVELRCDPISGHTALYWYRQSLGQGPEFLIYFQGTGAADDSGLPNDRFFAVRPEGSVSTLKIQRTERGDSAVYLCASSLTFRGTEAFFGQGTRLTVV.